These 23 T cell receptor beta chains came from one sample sequenced in a study of control samples from healthy donors and cancer patients. Only in-frame clones appear in the TCRdb table, and some are missing; sequencing was by immunoSEQ multiplex PCR. The sample lists around 70,000 clones, around 87% seen once, with roughly 2.4% in the top ten. Sample: PBMCs. Every receptor here comes from a woman aged 45-59 years with head and neck cancer.

The rearrangement links TRBV2 to TRBJ2-5; a weak D match, TRBD1 (6 bases). Germline CDR1 and CDR2: SNHLY and FYNNEI. Trimming cost V 5 bases and J 7 bases, with 14 bases left between them. CDR3 size: 13 residues. The CDR3 loop reads CASSTGLEGTQYF. The CDR3 DNA is TGTGCCAGCAGTACAGGGTTGGAAGGGACCCAGTACTTC.

The chain links TRBV4-2 to TRBJ2-3; TRBD2 matches at 12 bases. V shed 3 bases, J shed 3 bases, and the junction held 7 bases outside the gene matches. This CDR3 has 17 amino acids. Germline-derived CDR1 and CDR2 are LGHNA and YNFKEQ. Here the CDR3 DNA reads TGTGCCAGCAGCCATCGACTAGCGGGGGACCTTACAGATACGCAGTATTTT. Residues: CASSHRLAGDLTDTQYF.

The chain links TRBV3-1 (or the pseudogene TRBV3-2) to TRBJ2-3; perhaps TRBD2 as D (7 bases). The CDR3 contains 15 residues. Germline CDR1 LGHDT, CDR2 YNNKEL (reference sequence). V lost 5 bases, J lost 5 bases, and 17 bases lay in between. The DNA for the CDR3 is TGTGCCAGCAGCGATCGCCGGGGGGCGGTAGATACGCAGTATTTT. This codes for CASSDRRGAVDTQYF.

The V gene is TRBV19, the J gene TRBJ2-2; the D is unclear. Germline V gene sequence: CDR1 LNHDA, CDR2 SQIVND (reference sequence). Deletions cut 7 bases from V and 1 base from J, with 16 bases between. This CDR3 is built from 16 residues. CDR3 coding DNA: TGTGCCAGTAACGGAGCACGGCGGATGAACACCGGGGAGCTGTTTTTT. It is translated as CASNGARRMNTGELFF.

The CDR3, as DNA: TGTGCCAGCAGAGGGACATACGAGCAGTACTTC. Encoded protein: CASRGTYEQYF. V usage is TRBV28 and J usage is TRBJ2-7; TRBD1 is a possible D gene (6 bases). The V gene lost 6 bases and the J gene lost 4 bases, with 7 bases spanning the gap. The CDR3 has 11 residues. CDR1 is MDHEN and CDR2 is SYDVKM in the germline V gene.

The gene calls are TRBV5-6 and TRBJ1-1; D is unresolved. With 7 bases removed from V and 0 bases from J, the gap between germline ends came to 16 bases. Germline V gene data show CDR1 as SGHDT and CDR2 as YYEEEE. The CDR3 spans 15 residues. CDR3 sequence (DNA): TGTGCCAGCCATATCGCCCGAGAGCTGAACACTGAAGCTTTCTTT. Its protein is CASHIARELNTEAFF. The variable domain in full, with the rest retrieved from reference TRBV5-6 and TRBJ1-1, is DAGVTQSPTHLIKTRGQQVTLRCSPKSGHDTVSWYQQALGQGPQFIFQYYEEEERQRGNFPDRFSGHQFPNYSSELNVNALLLGDSALYLCASHIARELNTEAFFGQGTRLTVV.

This sequence joins TRBV2 and TRBJ2-6; 8 bases are shared with TRBD2. V lost 5 bases and J lost 0; bases outside the gene matches: 6. Germline CDR1 is SNHLY and CDR2 is FYNNEI. The CDR3 totals 17 residues. The CDR3 loop reads CASSQRGKSSGANVLTF. CDR3 DNA sequence: TGTGCCAGCAGTCAGCGGGGGAAAAGCTCTGGGGCCAACGTCCTGACTTTC.

In DNA form, the CDR3 reads TGCGCCAGCAGCCAAGTAGGGGAGGCTGAAAAACTGTTTTTT. It codes for CASSQVGEAEKLFF. The chain is built from TRBV4-1 and TRBJ1-4; tentative D call: TRBD1 (5 bases). There are 14 residues in the CDR3. CDR1 and CDR2 (germline): MGHRA, YSYEKL. V lost 1 base, J lost 7 bases, and 10 bases lay in between.

This chain uses TRBV7-8 with TRBJ1-5; 8 bases match TRBD1. The V gene's germline CDR1 is SGHVS and CDR2 FQNEAQ. The CDR3 runs 18 residues. The ends lost 5 bases at V and 4 bases at J; junction bases unmatched: 16. CDR3 nucleotide sequence: TGTGCCAGCAGCCCCGGGACAGGTGTGTTTTTTATGAATCAGCCCCAGCATTTT. Translation gives CASSPGTGVFFMNQPQHF.

This clone is categorized as medium-sized. The rearrangement uses TRBV6-5 and TRBJ1-1; 9 bases line up with TRBD1. CDR3 length equals 15 residues. In germline, CDR1 is MNHEY, CDR2 SVGAGI. V lost 10 bases and J lost 4; bases outside the gene matches: 13. CDR3 residues: CATGTGGVGSTEAFF. CDR3 in DNA: TGTGCCACCGGAACAGGGGGCGTCGGGAGCACTGAAGCTTTCTTT.

CDR3 bases: TGTGCCAGTAGTATATCAAAACCGGGACAGGCGTACAATGAGCAGTTCTTC. This translates into CASSISKPGQAYNEQFF. The chain recombines TRBV19 with TRBJ2-1, with TRBD1 identical over 8 bases. Unmatched junction bases numbered 10, after V lost 2 bases and J lost 4 bases. CDR3 length equals 17 residues. Germline CDR1 is LNHDA and CDR2 is SQIVND (reference sequence).

The rearrangement uses TRBV6-4 and TRBJ2-2; tentatively, D is TRBD1 (6 bases). The V end was cut by 4 bases, the J end by 6 bases, with 12 bases between. This CDR3 is built from 14 residues. Germline V gene data show CDR1 as MRHNA and CDR2 as SNTAGT. CDR3 protein: CASSVVQGSGELFF. The CDR3 DNA is TGTGCCAGCAGTGTCGTACAGGGATCCGGGGAGCTGTTTTTT.

The V call is TRBV28, the J call TRBJ2-2; D remains unclear. This CDR3 is 13 amino acids long. Germline loops: CDR1 MDHEN, CDR2 SYDVKM. Trimming took off 8 bases at V and 1 base at J, with 8 bases between the two ends. CDR3 nucleotides: TGTGCCAGCGCCAATCGGAACACCGGGGAGCTGTTTTTT. Translated: CASANRNTGELFF.

V usage is TRBV28 and J usage is TRBJ1-6; 11 bases are shared with TRBD1. The CDR3 length is 16 residues. Germline V CDR1 and CDR2: MDHEN, SYDVKM. The trim removed 6 bases at V and 11 bases at J, leaving 12 bases unmatched. This chain's CDR3 is CASRDLRDRGVTPLHF. The CDR3 coding sequence is TGTGCCAGCAGAGATCTCCGGGACAGGGGGGTAACACCCCTCCACTTT.

The chain carries TRBV2 and TRBJ2-3; D unresolved. From germline, CDR1 is SNHLY and CDR2 FYNNEI. V was trimmed by 6 bases and J by 0 bases, leaving 16 bases between them. This CDR3 is built from 16 residues. Here the CDR3 reads CASSSQSFSSTDTQYF. CDR3 nucleotide sequence: TGTGCCAGCAGCAGTCAGAGTTTTTCTAGCACAGATACGCAGTATTTT.

The table lists this clone with a few counts. The rearrangement uses TRBV14 and TRBJ1-2; D might be TRBD1 (5 bases). Per germline, CDR1 SGHDN and CDR2 FVKESK. This CDR3 has 16 amino acids. Trimming cost V 1 base and J 8 bases, with 20 bases left between them. The CDR3 reads CASSQGPGLGLGGYTF. Written as DNA, the CDR3 is TGTGCCAGCAGCCAAGGGCCAGGGCTCGGGTTGGGAGGCTACACCTTC.

The genes are TRBV7-2 and TRBJ2-4; D is undetermined. CDR3 size: 14 residues. CDR1 and CDR2 from the germline V gene are SGHTA and FQGNSA. V lost 1 base to trimming and J lost 3 bases, with 7 bases between them. This CDR3 reads CASSLGTNKNIQYF. CDR3 nucleotide sequence: TGTGCCAGCAGCTTAGGGACGAACAAAAACATTCAGTACTTC.

This chain connects TRBV5-1 to TRBJ1-3; D is possibly TRBD1 (6 bases). Germline-derived CDR1 and CDR2 are SGHRS and YFSETQ. CDR3 size: 14 residues. Trimming took off 6 bases at V and 0 bases at J, with 10 bases between the two ends. CDR3: CASTKGGSGNTIYF. DNA of the CDR3: TGCGCCAGCACGAAGGGGGGCTCTGGAAACACCATATATTTT.

The chain carries TRBV13 and TRBJ2-2; D unclear. CDR1 is PRHDT and CDR2 is FYEKMQ in the germline V gene (reference sequence). The CDR3 is made up of 14 amino acids. Trimming pared 1 base from V and 6 bases from J, leaving 9 bases between. CDR3 region: CASSLAHGAGELFF. CDR3 sequence (DNA): TGTGCCAGCAGCTTAGCTCACGGCGCCGGGGAGCTGTTTTTT.

The CDR3 DNA is TGTGCCAGCAGTTCCGGCGGGCCAGGCCAGCATTTT. It codes for CASSSGGPGQHF. This sequence joins TRBV2 and TRBJ1-5; D is uncertain. This CDR3 has 12 residues. V lost 5 bases and J 12 bases, leaving 14 bases between the germline ends. CDR1 and CDR2 (germline): SNHLY, FYNNEI.

This clone is a singleton in its sample. J is TRBJ1-1 and V is TRBV7-9; D perhaps matches TRBD1 (5 bases). The germline V gene encodes CDR1 SEHNR and CDR2 FQNEAQ (reference sequence). V lost 3 bases and J 1 base, leaving 9 bases between the germline ends. This CDR3 contains 14 residues. The CDR3 region has the DNA TGTGCCAGCAGCTTTGGGGGAAGGAACACTGAAGCTTTCTTT. This translates into CASSFGGRNTEAFF. The full variable domain, in which reference TRBV7-9 and TRBJ1-1 provide the parts outside the CDR3, is DTGVSQNPRHKITKRGQNVTFRCDPISEHNRLYWYRQTLGQGPEFLTYFQNEAQLEKSRLLSDRFSAERPKGSFSTLEIQRTEQGDSAMYLCASSFGGRNTEAFFGQGTRLTVV.

Comments on this clone: Other DNA sequences of this sample code for an identical CDR3. This chain joins TRBV7-9 and TRBJ2-3; TRBD2 agrees at 10 bases. The CDR3 runs to 15 residues. The germline CDR1 and CDR2 sequences are SEHNR and FQNEAQ (reference sequence). V lost 5 bases to trimming and J lost 1 base; unmatched junction nucleotides: 3. The CDR3 DNA reads TGTGCCAGCAGCCTCGGACTAGCGGGCACAGATACGCAGTATTTT. Translated, it gives CASSLGLAGTDTQYF.

The rearrangement links TRBV27 to TRBJ1-2; tentatively, D is TRBD1 (6 bases). The CDR3 is 14 amino acids. Trimming left V 5 bases short and J 1 base short, with 11 bases between. Germline CDR1 and CDR2: MNHEY and SMNVEV (reference sequence). The CDR3 coding sequence is TGTGCCAGCAGTCTAAAAGGGGGTAACTATGGCTACACCTTC. It specifies CASSLKGGNYGYTF.